The next 6 T cell receptor beta chains were all read from a single sample in a study of Ad26.COV2.S vaccination and SARS-CoV-2 variants. Measured with immunoSEQ multiplex PCR; TCRdb has only the in-frame clones, and not every one. The data contain 300,000 to 350,000 clones, around 89% of them singletons. Treatment meaning: roughly 18 received Ad26.COV2.S at low or high dose, single or two shots; 5 received placebo; per-sample allocation not given. Sampling was performed 63 days after the first vaccine or placebo injection. Sequenced material: peripheral blood, taken in a trial of Ad26.COV2.S vaccine versus placebo. The receptors were gathered from a person between 18 and 65 years old who received the Ad26.COV2.S COVID-19 vaccine or a placebo.

This chain uses TRBV6-5 with TRBJ2-7; 12 bases align to TRBD1. In germline, CDR1 is MNHEY, CDR2 SVGAGI. The CDR3 length is 14 residues. V shed 6 bases, J shed 6 bases, and the junction held 6 bases outside the gene matches. CDR3 DNA sequence: TGTGCCAGCAGGACCGGGACAGGGGGCCGCGAGCAGTACTTC. This sequence encodes CASRTGTGGREQYF.

The V gene is TRBV9, the J gene TRBJ2-3, with 7 nucleotides matching TRBD2. Losses at the gene ends were 2 bases for V and 0 bases for J; bases not matched to a gene: 6. CDR3 length: 16 residues. The germline gives CDR1 SGDLS, CDR2 YYNGEE. The CDR3 sequence is CASSVRAGISTDTQYF. The DNA of the CDR3 is TGTGCCAGCAGCGTGAGAGCGGGGATAAGCACAGATACGCAGTATTTT.

This clone was recorded only once. V usage is TRBV19 and J usage is TRBJ2-1; 9 bases fit TRBD1. The junction had 7 bases not matched to a gene; V was cut back by 4 bases and J by 9 bases. Germline CDR1 is LNHDA and CDR2 is SQIVND (reference sequence). The CDR3 loop spans 14 amino acids. CDR3 nucleotide sequence: TGTGCCAGTAGTAGTTCGGGACAGGGCAGTGAGCAGTTCTTC. Its translation: CASSSSGQGSEQFF.

The chain recombines TRBV14 with TRBJ2-1, with D possibly being TRBD2 (5 bases). The germline V and J ends were trimmed by 0 bases and 6 bases, with 12 bases remaining between them. This CDR3 region has 15 residues. The germline gives CDR1 SGHDN, CDR2 FVKESK. The CDR3 DNA is TGTGCCAGCAGCCAAGATTGGGTGAGGGCCAATGAGCAGTTCTTC. It specifies CASSQDWVRANEQFF.

The chain couples TRBV19 to TRBJ1-4, with D perhaps matching TRBD1 (6 bases). Trimming took off 3 bases at V and 8 bases at J, with 10 bases between the two ends. CDR1 and CDR2 (germline): LNHDA, SQIVND (reference sequence). There are 13 residues in the CDR3. This chain's CDR3 is CASSINTGEKLFF. The CDR3 nucleotides are TGTGCCAGTAGTATTAATACAGGGGAAAAACTGTTTTTT.

This clone has a single count. The chain carries TRBV4-2 and TRBJ2-3; possibly TRBD2 for D (6 bases). Germline lookup yields CDR1 LGHNA and CDR2 YNFKEQ. Trimming stripped 1 base from V and 2 bases from J, with 13 bases between. The CDR3 sequence is 16 residues long. Here the CDR3 DNA reads TGTGCCAGCAGCCAAGTTAGCGGTGAACTCACAGATACGCAGTATTTT. Residues: CASSQVSGELTDTQYF.